A selection of T cell receptor beta chains follows, all from one sample in a study of cytomegalovirus exposure and HLA in healthy donors. Sequencing used immunoSEQ multiplex PCR; TCRdb keeps in-frame clones, though not all of them. The sample yields 150,000 to 200,000 clones, over 60% seen once. The specimen sequenced was PBMCs. The receptors here all came from a girl aged 10-17 years in good health and CMV-seronegative. The CDR3 runs from the conserved cysteine through the conserved F or W. A D gene is named only where the DNA matches it firmly. Clone size is stated in some rows and not others, as once, few, many or a class when expanded.

cdr3_length,v_call,j_call,d_call,clone_size,cdr3_aa,cdr3_nt
16,TRBV6-4,TRBJ2-3,TRBD2,NA,CASSALSGGAKDTQYF,TGTGCCAGCAGTGCTCTTAGCGGGGGGGCCAAAGATACGCAGTATTTT
16,TRBV5-4,TRBJ1-2,NA,NA,CASNPIAGADRYGYTF,TGTGCCAGCAACCCCATCGCGGGCGCGGACCGGTATGGCTACACCTTC
14,TRBV30,TRBJ1-5,NA,NA,CAWSLRGPSQPQHF,TGTGCCTGGAGTTTAAGGGGTCCCAGTCAGCCCCAGCATTTT
15,TRBV7-2,TRBJ1-2,TRBD1,NA,CASSMGQLSKNGYTF,TGTGCCAGCAGCATGGGACAGCTTTCCAAGAATGGCTACACCTTC
13,TRBV19,TRBJ2-3,NA,NA,CASSPPGTHTQYF,TGTGCCAGTAGTCCCCCAGGGACTCATACGCAGTATTTT
18,TRBV5-4,TRBJ2-6,NA,few,CASSLQGRRGSGANVLTF,TGTGCCAGCAGCTTACAGGGTAGGCGCGGCTCTGGGGCCAACGTCCTGACTTTC
16,TRBV6-4,TRBJ1-6,TRBD1,NA,CASSDAVHRGRSPLHF,TGTGCCAGCAGTGACGCCGTGCACAGGGGAAGATCACCCCTCCACTTT
20,TRBV9,TRBJ2-1,TRBD1,NA,CASSVGPGQGAMGSYNEQFF,TGTGCCAGCAGCGTCGGTCCGGGACAGGGGGCGATGGGCTCCTACAATGAGCAGTTCTTC
16,TRBV19,TRBJ2-5,NA,once,CASSPRGLGGRETQYF,TGTGCCAGTAGTCCACGTGGTTTAGGAGGAAGGGAGACCCAGTACTTC
15,TRBV5-1,TRBJ1-3,NA,once,CASSLGGDSGNTIYF,TGCGCCAGCAGCTTGGGAGGCGACTCTGGAAACACCATATATTTT
14,TRBV11-1,TRBJ1-1,TRBD1,NA,CASSEWTGYTEAFF,TGTGCCAGCAGCGAGTGGACAGGGTACACTGAAGCTTTCTTT
13,TRBV11-2,TRBJ1-2,TRBD1,NA,CASSYDRDYGYTF,TGTGCCAGCAGTTATGACAGGGACTATGGCTACACCTTC
17,TRBV5-1,TRBJ1-3,NA,NA,CASSQDSPIVSGNTIYF,TGCGCCAGCAGCCAGGACAGTCCTATAGTCTCTGGAAACACCATATATTTT
14,TRBV5-1,TRBJ1-1,TRBD1,NA,CATGTGGLEGEAFF,TGCGCCACGGGGACAGGGGGCCTGGAGGGTGAAGCTTTCTTT
15,TRBV4-1,TRBJ1-6,TRBD1,NA,CASSHPDRDNSPLHF,TGCGCCAGCAGCCATCCTGACAGGGATAATTCACCCCTCCACTTT
15,TRBV13,TRBJ2-7,TRBD1,few,CASSSRGTGTHEQYF,TGTGCCAGCAGCTCCCGGGGGACAGGGACCCACGAGCAGTACTTC
15,TRBV2,TRBJ1-2,TRBD1,few,CASSEGQGTHYGYTF,TGTGCCAGCAGTGAAGGACAGGGTACTCACTATGGCTACACCTTC
15,TRBV6-5,TRBJ2-1,TRBD1,few,CASSYRTGGWNEQFF,TGTGCCAGCAGTTACAGGACAGGGGGTTGGAATGAGCAGTTCTTC
12,TRBV7-9,TRBJ2-7,NA,few,CASSSGYYEQYF,TGTGCCAGCAGCTCCGGTTACTACGAGCAGTACTTC
16,TRBV6-6,TRBJ1-1,NA,NA,CASSYTPAGGNTEAFF,TGTGCCAGCAGTTACACCCCCGCGGGAGGGAACACTGAAGCTTTCTTT
18,TRBV19,TRBJ1-4,TRBD1,once,CATKPDRGRSSTNEKLFF,TGTGCCACCAAACCAGACAGGGGGCGAAGTTCAACTAATGAAAAACTGTTTTTT
14,TRBV13,TRBJ2-5,TRBD2,NA,CASSLGASGETQYF,TGTGCCAGCAGCCTCGGTGCTAGCGGAGAGACCCAGTACTTC
15,TRBV9,TRBJ1-1,NA,NA,CASSVGGVLNTEAFF,TGTGCCAGCAGCGTAGGGGGGGTGCTGAACACTGAAGCTTTCTTT
14,TRBV25-1,TRBJ2-7,NA,NA,CASSAGGLGNEQYF,TGTGCCAGCAGTGCTGGGGGGTTGGGGAACGAGCAGTACTTC
15,TRBV18,TRBJ1-5,NA,NA,CASSLTGDINQPQHF,TGTGCCAGCTCACTGACTGGGGACATAAATCAGCCCCAGCATTTT
13,TRBV6-4,TRBJ1-6,NA,NA,CASDNSYNSPLHF,TGTGCCAGCGACAACTCCTATAATTCACCCCTCCACTTT
17,TRBV12-5,TRBJ2-1,NA,NA,CASGAEGGLSSYNEQFF,TGTGCTAGTGGTGCGGAGGGGGGGTTGAGCTCCTACAATGAGCAGTTCTTC
14,TRBV7-2,TRBJ1-1,TRBD1,NA,CASGSGTAKNEAFF,TGTGCCAGCGGATCCGGGACAGCGAAAAATGAAGCTTTCTTT
12,TRBV19,TRBJ2-7,NA,NA,CASQSGNYEQYF,TGTGCCAGTCAGTCAGGGAATTACGAGCAGTACTTC
15,TRBV6-6,TRBJ2-7,NA,NA,CASSYSAVEGDEQYF,TGTGCCAGCAGTTACTCAGCCGTAGAGGGTGACGAGCAGTACTTC
14,TRBV5-1,TRBJ1-1,TRBD1,NA,CASRLGTGGSEAFF,TGCGCCAGCAGATTGGGGACAGGGGGAAGTGAAGCTTTCTTT
15,TRBV6-1,TRBJ1-5,NA,few,CASHTRQNSNQPQHF,TGTGCCAGCCATACCAGACAGAATAGCAATCAGCCCCAGCATTTT
16,TRBV5-1,TRBJ2-5,TRBD2,NA,CASSLGSGGTQETQYF,TGCGCCAGCAGCTTGGGTAGCGGGGGAACCCAAGAGACCCAGTACTTC
19,TRBV4-2,TRBJ1-5,TRBD1,NA,CASSQARTGVSTANQPQHF,TGTGCCAGCAGCCAAGCAAGGACAGGGGTCTCAACAGCTAATCAGCCCCAGCATTTT
15,TRBV9,TRBJ2-2,NA,NA,CASSVSGGAGGELFF,TGTGCCAGCAGCGTTAGCGGAGGCGCTGGGGGGGAGCTGTTTTTT
11,TRBV5-6,TRBJ1-2,NA,few,CASSLAYDYTF,TGTGCCAGCAGCTTGGCCTATGACTACACCTTC
15,TRBV5-6,TRBJ2-2,TRBD1,NA,CASRPGQGVTGELFF,TGTGCCAGCAGACCGGGACAGGGGGTCACCGGGGAGCTGTTTTTT
13,TRBV6-6,TRBJ1-5,NA,NA,CATLTGPNQPQHF,TGTGCCACTTTGACAGGTCCGAATCAGCCCCAGCATTTT
16,TRBV13,TRBJ2-1,NA,once,CASSLRVVGLANEQFF,TGTGCCAGCAGCTTAAGGGTCGTGGGGCTAGCGAATGAGCAGTTCTTC
16,TRBV9,TRBJ2-5,NA,NA,CASSDPRGPGLETQYF,TGTGCCAGCAGCGACCCCCGCGGTCCGGGACTAGAGACCCAGTACTTC
16,TRBV5-4,TRBJ2-3,TRBD2,NA,CASSSYSGGRSDTQYF,TGTGCCAGCAGCTCCTATAGCGGGGGCCGCAGCGATACGCAGTATTTT
18,TRBV4-1,TRBJ2-6,NA,NA,CASSRPVQGTSGANVLTF,TGCGCCAGCAGCCGCCCCGTTCAGGGAACCTCTGGGGCCAACGTCCTGACTTTC
14,TRBV30,TRBJ1-2,TRBD1,NA,CAWSSQGALYGYTF,TGTGCCTGGAGTTCACAGGGGGCTCTGTATGGCTACACCTTC
12,TRBV29-1,TRBJ1-5,NA,NA,CSVSGYNQPQHF,TGCAGCGTTTCGGGGTACAATCAGCCCCAGCATTTT
15,TRBV5-1,TRBJ2-2,NA,NA,CASSLAQMNTGELFF,TGCGCCAGCAGCTTGGCACAGATGAACACCGGGGAGCTGTTTTTT
11,TRBV19,TRBJ1-3,NA,NA,CAGGDRNTIYF,TGTGCCGGCGGGGATCGGAACACCATATATTTT
13,TRBV2,TRBJ2-1,NA,NA,CASWAGGINEQFF,TGTGCCAGCTGGGCAGGGGGGATCAATGAGCAGTTCTTC
16,TRBV9,TRBJ2-7,NA,few,CASSQGGADPTYEQYF,TGTGCCAGCAGCCAAGGAGGAGCAGATCCTACCTACGAGCAGTACTTC
14,TRBV16,TRBJ2-7,NA,NA,CASSREGGSYEQYF,TGTGCCAGCAGCCGAGAGGGAGGATCCTACGAGCAGTACTTC
13,TRBV5-6,TRBJ2-5,TRBD1,NA,CASSPTGAETQYF,TGTGCCAGCAGCCCGACAGGGGCCGAGACCCAGTACTTC
15,TRBV2,TRBJ1-5,TRBD1,NA,CASSVRGDGNQPQHF,TGTGCCAGCAGTGTCAGGGGGGACGGCAATCAGCCCCAGCATTTT
15,TRBV6-5,TRBJ1-3,NA,NA,CASSPDSISGNTIYF,TGTGCCAGCAGCCCGGACTCAATCTCTGGAAACACCATATATTTT
15,TRBV5-4,TRBJ2-6,NA,NA,CASSLGLARANVLTF,TGTGCCAGCAGCTTGGGACTGGCTCGGGCCAACGTCCTGACTTTC
12,TRBV9,TRBJ2-3,NA,NA,CASSVAADTQYF,TGTGCCAGCAGCGTAGCGGCAGATACGCAGTATTTT
17,TRBV10-2,TRBJ2-7,TRBD1,NA,CASSEQAGTGSTYEQYF,TGCGCCAGCAGTGAACAAGCCGGGACAGGGTCCACCTACGAGCAGTACTTC
12,TRBV6-5,TRBJ2-7,NA,once,CASSYETYEQYF,TGTGCCAGCAGTTACGAGACCTACGAGCAGTACTTC
12,TRBV30,TRBJ1-2,NA,NA,CAWMRFNYGYTF,TGTGCCTGGATGAGGTTCAACTATGGCTACACCTTC
14,TRBV5-1,TRBJ2-5,TRBD1,once,CASSLRGQQETQYF,TGCGCCAGCAGCTTAAGGGGACAGCAAGAGACCCAGTACTTC
14,TRBV19,TRBJ2-1,TRBD1,NA,CASSMTGGRGEQFF,TGTGCCAGTAGTATGACAGGGGGGCGGGGAGAGCAGTTCTTC
13,TRBV30,TRBJ1-5,NA,few,CAWGPGGNQPQHF,TGTGCCTGGGGGCCAGGGGGCAATCAGCCCCAGCATTTT